These 14 T cell receptor beta chains were all obtained from the same sample, sequenced in a study of blood T cell repertoires in COVID-19. This table comes from immunoSEQ multiplex PCR, and its TCRdb copy is limited to in-frame clones, with some not included. The data hold roughly 100,000 clones, with roughly nine tenths observed a single time. Source material: peripheral blood. Every receptor here comes from a man over 45 with active COVID-19.

This sequence joins TRBV2 and TRBJ1-5, with 12 nucleotides matching TRBD1. This CDR3 contains 18 residues. J was trimmed by 2 bases and V by 9 bases; bases with no gene match: 14. Germline V gene sequence: CDR1 SNHLY, CDR2 FYNNEI. The CDR3 spells CASREGQGAFGGNQPQHF. The CDR3 coding sequence is TGTGCCAGTAGAGAGGGACAGGGGGCTTTTGGGGGCAATCAGCCCCAGCATTTT.

The chain couples TRBV7-9 to TRBJ1-1; possibly TRBD1 for D (6 bases). V was trimmed by 5 bases and J by 5 bases, leaving 15 bases between them. CDR1 SEHNR and CDR2 FQNEAQ come from the germline V gene (reference sequence). CDR3 length equals 14 residues. The CDR3 region has the DNA TGTGCCAGCAGCGCCCAGGGGTCAGGGACTGAAGCTTTCTTT. It encodes CASSAQGSGTEAFF.

The chain carries TRBV6-5 and TRBJ2-1, with 10 nucleotides matching TRBD1. With 2 bases clipped from V and 7 bases from J, the junction kept 8 bases outside the gene matches. The CDR3 runs 16 residues. Looked up from germline, CDR1 is MNHEY and CDR2 is SVGAGI. This chain's CDR3 is CASSYPRTGGVNEQFF. CDR3 sequence (DNA): TGTGCCAGCAGTTACCCCCGGACAGGGGGTGTAAATGAGCAGTTCTTC.

This clone has only a few counts. The chain employs TRBV4-1 and TRBJ1-6; 10 positions agree with TRBD1. Germline V gives CDR1 MGHRA, CDR2 YSYEKL. Losses at the gene ends were 0 bases for V and 9 bases for J; bases not matched to a gene: 5. The CDR3 extends over 16 amino acids. CDR3 coding DNA: TGCGCCAGCAGCCAAGAATCGGGGGACAGGGGTTCACCCCTCCACTTT. Residues: CASSQESGDRGSPLHF.

This clone was observed a single time. V usage is TRBV19 and J usage is TRBJ1-2, with 9 bases aligning to TRBD1. The junction had 5 bases not matched to a gene; V was cut back by 6 bases and J by 9 bases. The CDR3 extends over 12 amino acids. Per germline, CDR1 LNHDA and CDR2 SQIVND (reference sequence). CDR3 residues: CASRRDRDSYTF. The CDR3 DNA reads TGTGCCAGTAGGAGGGACAGGGACAGCTACACCTTC.

The CDR3 loop reads CASSLGGHLSGNTIYF. The CDR3 region has the DNA TGTGCCAGCAGCTTAGGGGGACACCTCTCTGGAAACACCATATATTTT. This sequence joins TRBV7-2 and TRBJ1-3; perhaps TRBD1 as D (6 bases). The germline V gene has CDR1 SGHTA and CDR2 FQGNSA. CDR3 length equals 16 residues. Trimming pared 1 base from V and 0 bases from J, leaving 10 bases between.

The chain has TRBV7-5 and TRBJ2-3; the table's D gene call, TRBD2, was not cross checked with the DNA. TRBV7-5 is annotated as a pseudogene. The CDR3 has 18 amino acids. The CDR3 bases are TGTGCCAGAAGCTTGGGGGAGGCGGTGTCAGCTGGGGCAGATACGCAGTATTTT. The encoded protein is CARSLGEAVSAGADTQYF.

The chain links TRBV7-8 to TRBJ1-2; 7 positions agree with TRBD1. The ends lost 2 bases at V and 6 bases at J; junction bases unmatched: 3. The germline CDR1 and CDR2 sequences are SGHVS and FQNEAQ. The CDR3 has 13 amino acids. CDR3 bases: TGTGCCAGCAGCTTAAGAGGGGGCAATGGCTACACCTTC. Translating gives CASSLRGGNGYTF.

The chain combines TRBV18 with TRBJ2-3; the D gene is possibly TRBD1 (6 bases). CDR1 is KGHSH, CDR2 LQKENI, per germline. The CDR3 contains 13 residues. Deletions cut 0 bases from V and 11 bases from J, with 12 bases between. The CDR3 DNA is TGTGCCAGCTCACCACCGATGGGGGCGGGGCAGTATTTT. Translated, it gives CASSPPMGAGQYF.

In nucleotides, the CDR3 is TGTGCCAGCCGAACAGGGAGATACGAGCAGTACTTC. It specifies CASRTGRYEQYF. This chain links TRBV6-5 with TRBJ2-7, with D possibly being TRBD1 (6 bases). CDR3 length: 12 amino acids. The germline V gene has CDR1 MNHEY and CDR2 SVGAGI. Trimming pared 8 bases from V and 4 bases from J, leaving 12 bases between.

The chain links TRBV18 to TRBJ2-7; TRBD1 might be the D (6 bases). This CDR3 is 14 amino acids long. Germline lookup yields CDR1 KGHSH and CDR2 LQKENI. V lost 8 bases to trimming and J lost 7 bases, with 21 bases between them. CDR3 nucleotide sequence: TGTGCCAGCCACCCGGGACAAGGGCAGGGAGAGCAGTACTTC. Protein: CASHPGQGQGEQYF.

This clone was detected only once. The chain combines TRBV29-1 with TRBJ2-7; a possible D gene is TRBD1 (5 bases). This CDR3 has 11 residues. V gave up 7 bases and J gave up 3 bases, with 10 bases separating them. Germline CDR1 reads SQVTM; CDR2 reads ANQGSEA. The CDR3 DNA sequence: TGCAGCGCTAATAGGGGCTACGAGCAGTACTTC. Protein sequence: CSANRGYEQYF.

The gene calls are TRBV2 and TRBJ2-2; D uncertain. CDR1 and CDR2 from the germline V gene are SNHLY and FYNNEI. There are 13 residues in the CDR3. The V end lost 7 bases, the J end lost 5 bases, and 11 bases lay between the germline ends. As DNA, the CDR3 is TGTGCCAGCACCCCCATGGAGACCGGGGAGCTGTTTTTT. Its protein product is CASTPMETGELFF.

DNA of the CDR3: TGCAGCGTTGGGGGCAGGACTAATGAAAAACTGTTTTTT. Translating gives CSVGGRTNEKLFF. The chain has TRBV29-1 and TRBJ1-4, with a tentative D call TRBD1 (5 bases). Trimming took 4 bases from V and 2 from J, leaving 8 bases between them. Germline V gene data show CDR1 as SQVTM and CDR2 as ANQGSEA. The CDR3 length is 13 residues.